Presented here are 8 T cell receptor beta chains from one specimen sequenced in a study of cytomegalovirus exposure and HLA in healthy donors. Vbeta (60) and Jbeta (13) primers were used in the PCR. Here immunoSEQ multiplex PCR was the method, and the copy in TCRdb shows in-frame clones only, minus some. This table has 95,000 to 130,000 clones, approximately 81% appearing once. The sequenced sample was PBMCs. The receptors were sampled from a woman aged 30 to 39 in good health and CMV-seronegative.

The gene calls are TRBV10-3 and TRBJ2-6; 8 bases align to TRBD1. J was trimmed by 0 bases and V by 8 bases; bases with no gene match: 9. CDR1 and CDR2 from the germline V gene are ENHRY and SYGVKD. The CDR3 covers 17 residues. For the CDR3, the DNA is TGTGCCATCTGGGGGACAGGCCAATTCTCTGGGGCCAACGTCCTGACTTTC. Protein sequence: CAIWGTGQFSGANVLTF.

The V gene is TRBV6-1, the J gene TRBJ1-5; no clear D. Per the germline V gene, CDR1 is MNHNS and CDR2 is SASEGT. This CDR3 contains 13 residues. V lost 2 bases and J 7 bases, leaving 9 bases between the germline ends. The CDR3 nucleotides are TGTGCCAGCAGTGAAATGTGGGAGCAGCCCCAGCATTTT. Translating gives CASSEMWEQPQHF.

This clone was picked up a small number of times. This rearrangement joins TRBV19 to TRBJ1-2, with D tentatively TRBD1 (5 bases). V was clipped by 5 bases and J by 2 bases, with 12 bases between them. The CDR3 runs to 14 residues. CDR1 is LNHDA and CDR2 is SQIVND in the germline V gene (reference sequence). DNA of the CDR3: TGTGCCAGTAGTCTTCAGCAGGGAAACTATGGCTACACCTTC. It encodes CASSLQQGNYGYTF.

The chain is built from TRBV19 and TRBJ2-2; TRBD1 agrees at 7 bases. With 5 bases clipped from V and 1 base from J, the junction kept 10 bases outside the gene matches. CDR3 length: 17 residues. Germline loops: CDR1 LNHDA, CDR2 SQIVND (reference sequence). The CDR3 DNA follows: TGTGCCAGTAGTGTCGGACAGGTTCTTTTGAACACCGGGGAGCTGTTTTTT. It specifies CASSVGQVLLNTGELFF.

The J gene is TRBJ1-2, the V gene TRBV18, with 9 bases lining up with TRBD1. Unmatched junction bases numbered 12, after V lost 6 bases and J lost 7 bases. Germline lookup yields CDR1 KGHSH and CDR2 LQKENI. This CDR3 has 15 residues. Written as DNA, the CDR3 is TGTGCCAGCTCCGAACAGGGGGCTCGGGATGGTGGCTACACCTTC. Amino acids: CASSEQGARDGGYTF.

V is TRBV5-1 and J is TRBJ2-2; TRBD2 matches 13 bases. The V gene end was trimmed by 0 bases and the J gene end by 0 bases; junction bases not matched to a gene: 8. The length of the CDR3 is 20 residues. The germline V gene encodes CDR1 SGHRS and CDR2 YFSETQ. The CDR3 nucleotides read TGCGCCAGCAGCTTGGGGACTAGCGGGGGCATACCCGCGAACACCGGGGAGCTGTTTTTT. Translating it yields CASSLGTSGGIPANTGELFF.

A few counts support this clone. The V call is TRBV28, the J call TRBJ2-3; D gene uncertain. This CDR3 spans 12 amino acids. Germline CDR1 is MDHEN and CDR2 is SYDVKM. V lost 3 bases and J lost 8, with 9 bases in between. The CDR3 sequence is CASSFVGSTQYF. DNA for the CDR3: TGTGCCAGCAGTTTCGTGGGCAGTACGCAGTATTTT. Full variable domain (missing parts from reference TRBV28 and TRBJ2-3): DVKVTQSSRYLVKRTGEKVFLECVQDMDHENMFWYRQDPGLGLRLIYFSYDVKMKEKGDIPEGYSVSREKKERFSLILESASTNQTSMYLCASSFVGSTQYFGPGTRLTVL.

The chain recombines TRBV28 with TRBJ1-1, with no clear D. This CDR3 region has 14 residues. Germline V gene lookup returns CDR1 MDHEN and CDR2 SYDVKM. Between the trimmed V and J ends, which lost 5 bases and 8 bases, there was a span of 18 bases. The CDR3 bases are TGTGCCAGCAGTCCCCCGACATCGACGTCGGAAGCTTTCTTT. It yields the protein CASSPPTSTSEAFF.